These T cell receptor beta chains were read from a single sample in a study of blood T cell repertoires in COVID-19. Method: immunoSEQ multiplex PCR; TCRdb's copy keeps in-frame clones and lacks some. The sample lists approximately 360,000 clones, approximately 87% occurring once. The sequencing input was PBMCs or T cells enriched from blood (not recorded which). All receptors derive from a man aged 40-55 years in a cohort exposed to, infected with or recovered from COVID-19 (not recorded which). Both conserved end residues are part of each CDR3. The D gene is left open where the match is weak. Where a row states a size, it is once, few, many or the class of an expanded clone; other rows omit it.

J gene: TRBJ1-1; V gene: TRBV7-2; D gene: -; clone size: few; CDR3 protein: CASSSDRQRRAFF; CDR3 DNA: TGTGCCAGCAGCTCCGACAGGCAAAGGAGAGCTTTCTTT
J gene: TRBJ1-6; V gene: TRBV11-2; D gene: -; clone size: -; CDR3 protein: CASSLEGVNTLHF; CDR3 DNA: TGTGCCAGCAGCTTAGAGGGAGTAAATACCCTCCACTTT
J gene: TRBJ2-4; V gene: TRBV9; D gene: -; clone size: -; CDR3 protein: CASSVGSGTKNIQYF; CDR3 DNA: TGTGCCAGCAGCGTAGGATCCGGGACCAAAAACATTCAGTACTTC
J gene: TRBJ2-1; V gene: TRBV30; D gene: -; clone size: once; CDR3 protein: CAWSVHLYNEQFF; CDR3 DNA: TGTGCCTGGAGTGTACACCTGTACAATGAGCAGTTCTTC
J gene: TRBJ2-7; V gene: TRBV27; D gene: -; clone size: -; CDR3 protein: CASSSLVSPLYEQYF; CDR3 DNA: TGTGCCAGCAGTTCACTCGTATCCCCCTTATACGAGCAGTACTTC
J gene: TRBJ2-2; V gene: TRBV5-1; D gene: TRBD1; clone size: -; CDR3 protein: CASSPRGTRNTGELFF; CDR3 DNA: TGCGCCAGCAGCCCCAGGGGGACCCGGAACACCGGGGAGCTGTTTTTT
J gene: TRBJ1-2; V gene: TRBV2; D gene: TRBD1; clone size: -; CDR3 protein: CASSGQGSGYGYTF; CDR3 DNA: TGTGCCAGCAGTGGACAGGGATCTGGCTATGGCTACACCTTC
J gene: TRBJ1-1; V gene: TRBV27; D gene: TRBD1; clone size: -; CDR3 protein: CASISGQGASEAFF; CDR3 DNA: TGTGCCAGCATCTCGGGACAGGGGGCTTCTGAAGCTTTCTTT
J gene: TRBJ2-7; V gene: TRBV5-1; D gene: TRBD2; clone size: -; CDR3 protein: CASYPMGGSHIREQYF; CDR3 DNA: TGCGCCAGTTACCCGATGGGCGGGAGCCATATACGAGAGCAGTACTTC
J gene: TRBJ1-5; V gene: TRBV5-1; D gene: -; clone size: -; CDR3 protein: CASSLGTEINQPQHF; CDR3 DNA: TGCGCCAGCAGCTTGGGTACAGAGATCAATCAGCCCCAGCATTTT
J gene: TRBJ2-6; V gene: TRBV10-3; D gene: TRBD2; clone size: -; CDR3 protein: CAISETSGRTGANVLTF; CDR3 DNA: TGTGCCATCAGTGAGACTAGCGGGAGAACTGGGGCCAACGTCCTGACTTTC
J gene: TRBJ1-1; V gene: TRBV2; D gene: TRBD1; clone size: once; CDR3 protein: CASSTRGHTEAFF; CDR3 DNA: TGTGCCAGCAGTACCAGGGGGCACACTGAAGCTTTCTTT
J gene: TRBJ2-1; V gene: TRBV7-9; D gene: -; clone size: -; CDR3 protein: CASTRVDNEQFF; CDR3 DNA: TGTGCCAGCACCCGGGTTGATAATGAGCAGTTCTTC
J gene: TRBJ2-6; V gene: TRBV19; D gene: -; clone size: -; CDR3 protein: CASIMRAGANVLTF; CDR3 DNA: TGTGCCAGTATCATGAGGGCCGGGGCCAACGTCCTGACTTTC
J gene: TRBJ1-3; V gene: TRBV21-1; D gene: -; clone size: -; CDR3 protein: CASSTLGVISGNTIYF; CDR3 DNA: TGTGCCAGCAGCACCTTAGGGGTTATTTCTGGAAACACCATATATTTT
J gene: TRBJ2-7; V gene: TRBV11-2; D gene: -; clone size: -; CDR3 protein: CASSPLSYEQYF; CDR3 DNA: TGTGCCAGCAGCCCGCTAAGCTACGAGCAGTACTTC
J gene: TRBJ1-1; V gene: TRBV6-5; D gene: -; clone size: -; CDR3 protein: CASSLAGSLNTEAFF; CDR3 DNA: TGTGCCAGCAGTTTAGCCGGTAGTTTGAACACTGAAGCTTTCTTT
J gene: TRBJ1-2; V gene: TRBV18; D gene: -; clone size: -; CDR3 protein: CASSADKTGIYGYTF; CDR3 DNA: TGTGCCAGCTCAGCCGATAAAACAGGGATCTATGGCTACACCTTC
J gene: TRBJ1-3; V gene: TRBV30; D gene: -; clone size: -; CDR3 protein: CAWSGQAGNTIYF; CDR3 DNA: TGTGCCTGGAGTGGACAGGCCGGAAACACCATATATTTT
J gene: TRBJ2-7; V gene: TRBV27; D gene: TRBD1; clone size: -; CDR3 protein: CASSLGQGLYEQYF; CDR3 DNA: TGTGCCAGCAGCCTAGGACAGGGACTCTACGAGCAGTACTTC
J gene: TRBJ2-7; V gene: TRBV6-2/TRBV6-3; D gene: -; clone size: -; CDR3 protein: CASSPGSTYEQYF; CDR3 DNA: TGTGCCAGCAGCCCCGGTTCTACCTACGAGCAGTACTTC
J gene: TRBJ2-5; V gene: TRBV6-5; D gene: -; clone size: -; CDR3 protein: CASTPGPTQTQYF; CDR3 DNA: TGTGCCAGCACCCCAGGGCCTACGCAGACCCAGTACTTC
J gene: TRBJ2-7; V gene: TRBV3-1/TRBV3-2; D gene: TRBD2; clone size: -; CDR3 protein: CASNLAGGYEQYF; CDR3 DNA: TGTGCCAGCAATCTAGCGGGGGGTTACGAGCAGTACTTC
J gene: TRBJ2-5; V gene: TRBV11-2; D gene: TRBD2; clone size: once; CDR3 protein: CASSLGLAARETQYF; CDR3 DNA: TGTGCCAGCAGCCTCGGACTAGCGGCTCGAGAGACCCAGTACTTC
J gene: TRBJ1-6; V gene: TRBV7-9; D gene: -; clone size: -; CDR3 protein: CASSSTGNSPLHF; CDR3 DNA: TGTGCCAGCAGCTCCACAGGGAATTCACCCCTCCACTTT
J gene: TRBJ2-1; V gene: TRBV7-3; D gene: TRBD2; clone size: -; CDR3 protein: CASSLFASGRAIEQFF; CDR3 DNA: TGTGCCAGCAGCTTATTCGCTAGCGGGAGGGCCATTGAGCAGTTCTTC
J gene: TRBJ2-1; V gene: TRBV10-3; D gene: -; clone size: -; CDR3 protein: CAIRDRQDYNEQFF; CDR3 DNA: TGTGCCATCAGAGACAGACAGGACTACAATGAGCAGTTCTTC
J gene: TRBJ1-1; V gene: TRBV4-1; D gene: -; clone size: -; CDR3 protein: CASSQDRGRTEAFF; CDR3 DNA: TGCGCCAGCAGCCAAGATCGGGGGAGGACTGAAGCTTTCTTT
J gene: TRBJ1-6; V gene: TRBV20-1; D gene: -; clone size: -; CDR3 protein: CSASDSYNSPLHF; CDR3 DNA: TGCAGTGCTAGTGACAGTTATAATTCACCCCTCCACTTT
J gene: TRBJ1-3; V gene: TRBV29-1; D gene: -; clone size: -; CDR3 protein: CSVVGSGNTIYF; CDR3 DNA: TGCAGCGTAGTAGGGAGTGGAAACACCATATATTTT
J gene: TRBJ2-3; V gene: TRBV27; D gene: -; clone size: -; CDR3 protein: CASSPLRRVGANTQYF; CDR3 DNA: TGTGCCAGCAGTCCACTTCGACGGGTAGGGGCAAATACGCAGTATTTT
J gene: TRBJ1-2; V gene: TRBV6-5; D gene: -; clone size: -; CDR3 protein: CASSSDSYGYTF; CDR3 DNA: TGTGCCAGCAGCTCGGACAGCTATGGCTACACCTTC
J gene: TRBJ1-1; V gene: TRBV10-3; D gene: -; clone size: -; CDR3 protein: CAISQGIGSMNTEAFF; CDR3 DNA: TGTGCCATCAGTCAGGGGATTGGGAGCATGAACACTGAAGCTTTCTTT
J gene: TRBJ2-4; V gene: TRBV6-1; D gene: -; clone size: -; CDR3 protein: CASSEMLSSDLAKNIQYF; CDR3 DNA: TGTGCCAGCAGTGAAATGTTGTCTAGCGACCTAGCCAAAAACATTCAGTACTTC
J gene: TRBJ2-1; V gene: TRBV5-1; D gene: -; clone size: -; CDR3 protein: CASSLIGSSYNEQFF; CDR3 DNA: TGCGCCAGCAGCTTGATTGGGAGCTCCTACAATGAGCAGTTCTTC
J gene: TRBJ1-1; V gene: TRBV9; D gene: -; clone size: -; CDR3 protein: CASSVGGRGTEAFF; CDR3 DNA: TGTGCCAGCAGCGTAGGCGGGCGCGGCACTGAAGCTTTCTTT
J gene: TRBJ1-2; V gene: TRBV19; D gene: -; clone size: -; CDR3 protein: CASSMVGVNYGYTF; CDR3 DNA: TGTGCCAGTAGTATGGTAGGGGTGAACTATGGCTACACCTTC
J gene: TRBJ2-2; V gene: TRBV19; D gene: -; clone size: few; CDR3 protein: CASSIRGNTGELFF; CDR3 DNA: TGTGCCAGTAGTATCAGGGGGAACACCGGGGAGCTGTTTTTT
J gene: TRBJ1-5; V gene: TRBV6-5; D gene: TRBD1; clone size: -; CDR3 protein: CASTATGNGPQHF; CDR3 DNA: TGTGCCAGCACCGCGACAGGGAATGGGCCCCAGCATTTT
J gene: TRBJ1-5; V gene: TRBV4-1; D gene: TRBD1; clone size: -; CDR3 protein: CASSQEGTGGYQPQHF; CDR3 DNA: TGCGCCAGCAGCCAAGAGGGCACAGGGGGTTATCAGCCCCAGCATTTT
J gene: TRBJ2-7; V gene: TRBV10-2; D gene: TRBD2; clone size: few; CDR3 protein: CASSVEPGLAAYEQYF; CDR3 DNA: TGCGCCAGCAGTGTCGAACCGGGACTAGCGGCCTACGAGCAGTACTTC
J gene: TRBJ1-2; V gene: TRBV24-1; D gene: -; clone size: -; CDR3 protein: CATSDPGQAPPYGYTF; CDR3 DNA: TGTGCCACCAGTGACCCAGGCCAGGCCCCACCCTATGGCTACACCTTC
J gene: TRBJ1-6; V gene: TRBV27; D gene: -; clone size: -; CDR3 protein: CASRETGSNSPLHF; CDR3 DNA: TGTGCCAGCAGAGAGACAGGATCGAATTCACCCCTCCACTTT
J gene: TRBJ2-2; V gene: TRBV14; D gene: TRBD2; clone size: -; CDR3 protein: CASSPRTSADTGELFF; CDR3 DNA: TGTGCCAGCAGTCCCCGGACTAGCGCGGACACCGGGGAGCTGTTTTTT
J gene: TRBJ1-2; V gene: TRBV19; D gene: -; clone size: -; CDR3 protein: CASDFGTRNYGYTF; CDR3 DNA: TGTGCCAGCGACTTCGGGACACGAAACTATGGCTACACCTTC
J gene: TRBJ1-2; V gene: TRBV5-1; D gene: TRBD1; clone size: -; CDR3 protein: CASSNQTGNYGYTF; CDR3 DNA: TGCGCCAGCAGCAACCAGACAGGGAACTATGGCTACACCTTC
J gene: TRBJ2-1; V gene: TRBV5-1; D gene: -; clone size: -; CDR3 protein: CASSLGGPYNEQFF; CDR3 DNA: TGCGCCAGCAGCTTGGGCGGGCCTTACAATGAGCAGTTCTTC
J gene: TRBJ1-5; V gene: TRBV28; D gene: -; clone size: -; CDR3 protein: CASSSREGRNQPQHF; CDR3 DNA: TGTGCCAGCAGTTCCCGGGAGGGGCGGAATCAGCCCCAGCATTTT
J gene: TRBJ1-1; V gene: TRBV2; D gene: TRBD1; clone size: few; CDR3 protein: CASRHRGGNTEAFF; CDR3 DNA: TGTGCCAGCAGACACAGGGGGGGGAACACTGAAGCTTTCTTT
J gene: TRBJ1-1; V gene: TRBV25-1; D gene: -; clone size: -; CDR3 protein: CASSEYREAFF; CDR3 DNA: TGTGCCAGCAGTGAATACAGAGAAGCTTTCTTT